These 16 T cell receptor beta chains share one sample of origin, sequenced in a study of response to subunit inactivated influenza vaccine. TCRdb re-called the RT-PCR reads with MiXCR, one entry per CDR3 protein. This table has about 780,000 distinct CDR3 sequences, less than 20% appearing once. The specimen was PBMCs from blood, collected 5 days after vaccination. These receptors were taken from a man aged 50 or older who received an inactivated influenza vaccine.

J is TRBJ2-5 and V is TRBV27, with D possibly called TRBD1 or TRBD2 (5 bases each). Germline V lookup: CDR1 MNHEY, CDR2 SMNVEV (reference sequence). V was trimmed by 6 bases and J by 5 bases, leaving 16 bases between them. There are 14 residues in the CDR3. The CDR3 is CASSLGRLAETQYF. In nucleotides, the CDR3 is TGTGCCAGCAGCTTGGGACGACTGGCGGAGACCCAGTACTTC.

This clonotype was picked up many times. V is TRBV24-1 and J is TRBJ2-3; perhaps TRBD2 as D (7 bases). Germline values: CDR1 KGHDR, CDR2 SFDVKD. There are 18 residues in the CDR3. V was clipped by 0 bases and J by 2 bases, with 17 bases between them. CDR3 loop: CATSDLGSGDIFTDTQYF. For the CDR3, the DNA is TGTGCCACCAGTGATTTGGGGAGCGGGGACATCTTCACAGATACGCAGTATTTT.

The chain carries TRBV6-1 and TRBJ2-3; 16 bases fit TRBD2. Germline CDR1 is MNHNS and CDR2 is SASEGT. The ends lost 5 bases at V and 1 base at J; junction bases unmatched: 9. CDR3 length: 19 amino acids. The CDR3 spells CASSRTGLAGGPGTDTQYF. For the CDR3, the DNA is TGTGCCAGCAGTCGTACGGGACTAGCGGGAGGGCCCGGCACAGATACGCAGTATTTT.

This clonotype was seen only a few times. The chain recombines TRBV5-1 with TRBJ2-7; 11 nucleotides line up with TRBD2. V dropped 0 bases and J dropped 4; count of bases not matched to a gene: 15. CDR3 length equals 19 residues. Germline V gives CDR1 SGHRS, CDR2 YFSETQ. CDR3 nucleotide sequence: TGCGCCAGCAGCTTGGACGGACTAGCGGGCGGTTTTAAGGGATACGAGCAGTACTTC. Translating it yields CASSLDGLAGGFKGYEQYF.

The CDR3 is CASSFAGQNYGYTF. As DNA, the CDR3 is TGCGCCAGCAGCTTCGCGGGACAGAACTATGGCTACACCTTC. The chain links TRBV5-1 to TRBJ1-2, with TRBD1 identical over 7 bases. CDR1 and CDR2 (germline): SGHRS, YFSETQ. J gave up 2 bases and V 2 bases, and 3 bases lay outside the gene matches. This CDR3 comprises 14 residues. The full variable domain, with the rest looked up from reference TRBV5-1 and TRBJ1-2, is KAGVTQTPRYLIKTRGQQVTLSCSPISGHRSVSWYQQTPGQGLQFLFEYFSETQRNKGNFPGRFSGRQFSNSRSEMNVSTLELGDSALYLCASSFAGQNYGYTFGSGTRLTVV.

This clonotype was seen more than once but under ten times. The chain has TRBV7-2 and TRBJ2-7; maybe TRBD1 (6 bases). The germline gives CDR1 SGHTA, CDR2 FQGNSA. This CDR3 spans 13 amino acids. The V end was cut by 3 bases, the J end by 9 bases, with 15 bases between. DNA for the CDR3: TGTGCCAGCAGCTTGCAGGGGAAAATGGCGCAGTACTTC. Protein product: CASSLQGKMAQYF.

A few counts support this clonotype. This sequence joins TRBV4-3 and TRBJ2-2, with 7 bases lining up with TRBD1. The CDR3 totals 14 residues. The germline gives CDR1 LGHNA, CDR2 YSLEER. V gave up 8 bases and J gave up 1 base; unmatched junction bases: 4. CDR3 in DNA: TGCGCCAGCCGTGGGACAGAGAACACCGGGGAGCTGTTTTTT. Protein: CASRGTENTGELFF.

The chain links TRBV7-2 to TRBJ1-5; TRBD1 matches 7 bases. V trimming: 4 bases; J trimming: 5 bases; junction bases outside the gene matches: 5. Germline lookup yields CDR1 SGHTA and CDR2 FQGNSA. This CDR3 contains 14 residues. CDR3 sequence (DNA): TGTGCCAGCAGCTATGCGGGGACAGATCAGCCCCAGCATTTT. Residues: CASSYAGTDQPQHF.

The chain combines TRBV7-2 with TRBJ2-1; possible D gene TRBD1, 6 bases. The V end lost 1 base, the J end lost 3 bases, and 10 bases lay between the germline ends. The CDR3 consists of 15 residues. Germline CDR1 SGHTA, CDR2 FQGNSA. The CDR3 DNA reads TGTGCCAGCAGCTTAGTGGGGGCAGACTACAATGAGCAGTTCTTC. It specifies CASSLVGADYNEQFF.

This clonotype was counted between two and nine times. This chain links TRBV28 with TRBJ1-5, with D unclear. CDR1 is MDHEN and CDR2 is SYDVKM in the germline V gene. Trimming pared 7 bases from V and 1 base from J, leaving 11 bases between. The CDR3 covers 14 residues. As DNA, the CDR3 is TGTGCCAGCAACCCAGTCTCGAGCAATCAGCCCCAGCATTTT. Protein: CASNPVSSNQPQHF.

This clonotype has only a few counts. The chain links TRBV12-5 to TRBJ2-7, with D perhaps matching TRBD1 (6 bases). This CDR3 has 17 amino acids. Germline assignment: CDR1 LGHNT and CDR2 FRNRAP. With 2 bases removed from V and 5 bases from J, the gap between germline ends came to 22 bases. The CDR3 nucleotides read TGTGCTAGTGGTTTGATCAGGACAGTCCCCACGGACGACGAGCAGTACTTC. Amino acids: CASGLIRTVPTDDEQYF.

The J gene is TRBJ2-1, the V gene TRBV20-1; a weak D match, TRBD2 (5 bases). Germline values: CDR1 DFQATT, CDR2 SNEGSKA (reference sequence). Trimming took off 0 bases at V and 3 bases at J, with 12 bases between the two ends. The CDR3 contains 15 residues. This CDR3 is CSARDVATNYNEQFF. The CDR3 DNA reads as TGCAGTGCTAGAGATGTAGCGACCAACTACAATGAGCAGTTCTTC.

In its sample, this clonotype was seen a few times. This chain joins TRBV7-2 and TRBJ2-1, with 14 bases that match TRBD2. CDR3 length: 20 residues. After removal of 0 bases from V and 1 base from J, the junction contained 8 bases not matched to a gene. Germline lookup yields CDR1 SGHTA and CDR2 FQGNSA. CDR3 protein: CASSLATGTSGSRSYNEQFF. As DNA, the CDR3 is TGTGCCAGCAGCTTAGCGACCGGGACTAGCGGGAGTAGGTCCTACAATGAGCAGTTCTTC.

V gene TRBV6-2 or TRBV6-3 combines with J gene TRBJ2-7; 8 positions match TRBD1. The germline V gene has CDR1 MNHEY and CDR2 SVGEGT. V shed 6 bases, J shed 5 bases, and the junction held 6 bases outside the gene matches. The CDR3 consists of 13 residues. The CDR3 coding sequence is TGTGCCAGCAGCCGGACAGGGACAAACGAGCAGTACTTC. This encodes CASSRTGTNEQYF.

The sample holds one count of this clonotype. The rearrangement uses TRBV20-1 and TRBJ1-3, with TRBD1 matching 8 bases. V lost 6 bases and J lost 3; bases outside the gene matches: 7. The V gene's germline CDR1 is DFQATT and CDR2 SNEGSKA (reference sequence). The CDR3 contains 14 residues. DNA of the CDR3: TGCAGTGCCCACAGCGGGACAGGTGGAAACACCATATATTTT. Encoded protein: CSAHSGTGGNTIYF.

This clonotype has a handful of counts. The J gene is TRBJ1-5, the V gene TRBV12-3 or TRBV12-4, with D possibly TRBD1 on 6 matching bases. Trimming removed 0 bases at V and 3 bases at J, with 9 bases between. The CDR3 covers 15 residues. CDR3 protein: CASSLAQGTNQPQHF. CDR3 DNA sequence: TGTGCCAGCAGTTTAGCGCAGGGGACCAATCAGCCCCAGCATTTT.